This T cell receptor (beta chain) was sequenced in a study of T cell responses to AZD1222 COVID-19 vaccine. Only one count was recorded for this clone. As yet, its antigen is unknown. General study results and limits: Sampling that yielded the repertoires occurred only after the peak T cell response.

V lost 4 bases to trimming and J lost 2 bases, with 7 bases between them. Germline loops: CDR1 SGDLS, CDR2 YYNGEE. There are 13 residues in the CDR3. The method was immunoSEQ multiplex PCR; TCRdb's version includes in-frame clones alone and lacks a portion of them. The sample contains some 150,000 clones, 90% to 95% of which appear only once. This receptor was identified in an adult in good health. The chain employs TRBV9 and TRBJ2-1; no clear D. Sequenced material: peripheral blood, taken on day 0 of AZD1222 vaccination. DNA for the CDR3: TGTGCCAGCAGCTCCCAGGCCTACAATGAGCAGTTCTTC. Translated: CASSSQAYNEQFF.